This T cell receptor (beta chain) was found in a study of shared clonotypes between healthy human individuals. Findings of the study overall: Estimated richness was generally greater in naive than memory subsets. A reduction in generation probabilities was seen for non-shared clonotypes relative to those shared by all four donors.

TCRdb's table, derived via immunoSEQ multiplex PCR, lists solely in-frame clones and lacks some. The table has 2.3 million or so clones, about 92% seen once. For this clone: What it binds is unknown.

The CDR3 is made up of 13 amino acids. CDR1 MDHEN and CDR2 SYDVKM come from the germline V gene. The J segment lost 2 bases and the V segment lost 8 bases, leaving 4 bases of the junction unmatched. It was into CD45RA+ naive and CD45RA-negative memory subsets that the CD4+ cells were split. The TCR was taken from a man younger than 35 in good health. Some clones in this sample may be carry-over from other donors' samples. The sequenced material came from naive CD4+ T cells from PBMCs. Subset of the sample: CD45RA+ positively selected. This chain joins TRBV28 and TRBJ2-3; 7 nucleotides match TRBD2. The CDR3 DNA reads TGTGCCAGCCTACTAGCGCACACAGATACGCAGTATTTT. The encoded protein is CASLLAHTDTQYF.